This TCR beta chain came from a study of blood T cell repertoires in COVID-19. Methods used by the authors: By means of reference gene primer amplification, nucleated cell counts were estimated. The repertoire was sequenced with immunoSEQ multiplex PCR; TCRdb's copy has only in-frame clones and lacks some. The V and J calls and clone size are taken from that table; D and trimming were inferred from the DNA. The sample contains some 350,000 clones, around nine tenths of which appear only once. V lost 3 bases and J 2 bases, leaving 9 bases between the germline ends. Per germline, CDR1 MNHNS and CDR2 SASEGT. This CDR3 has 14 residues.

Sequencing was done on a sample of peripheral blood. The chain combines TRBV6-1 with TRBJ2-3; D remains unclear. The source is a woman between 65 and 79 years old with COVID-19, enrolled during active disease. CDR3: CASSEGISTDTQYF. The CDR3 nucleotides read TGTGCCAGCAGTGAGGGCATTTCCACAGATACGCAGTATTTT.